A selection of T cell receptor beta chains follows, all from one sample in a study of T and B cells in COVID-19 patients. Each CDR3 protein gets one entry after TCRdb re-called the multiplex PCR reads with MiXCR. Here the sample spans 20,000 to 25,000 distinct CDR3 sequences, just under 30% being singletons. Material for sequencing was blood. The origin of the receptors is a human donor who had recovered from COVID-19. Both conserved end residues are part of each CDR3. The D gene is left open where the match is weak. A clone size is listed for some rows: how often the clone was seen (once, few, many), or a class if it is expanded.

v_call	d_call	clone_size	j_call	cdr3_nt	cdr3_aa
TRBV12-3/TRBV12-4	.	.	TRBJ2-2	TGTGCCAGCAGTTTTTGGGGGACCGGGGAGCTGTTTTTT	CASSFWGTGELFF
TRBV30	TRBD1	many	TRBJ1-1	TGTGCCTGGAGTCGGGACAGGGGGACCGCTTTT	CAWSRDRGTAF
TRBV11-1	.	medium-sized	TRBJ2-7	TGTGCCAGCAGCTTAGACAGATCCTACGAGCAGTACTTC	CASSLDRSYEQYF
TRBV7-2	TRBD2	.	TRBJ2-1	TGTGCCACCCAGGGACTAGCGGGATGGGATGAGCAGTTCTTC	CATQGLAGWDEQFF
TRBV19	TRBD2	few	TRBJ2-1	TGTGCCAGTAAGACTAGCGGTGAGGGCCTCCTAAAAGGTAGTGGGGCCTACAATGAGCAGTTCTTC	CASKTSGEGLLKGSGAYNEQFF
TRBV15	TRBD2	many	TRBJ2-2	TGTGCCACCCTAGCGGGGACCAACACCGGGGAGCTGTTTTTT	CATLAGTNTGELFF
TRBV6-5	.	.	TRBJ1-4	TGTGCCAGCAGTCCTAAGCGGAGGGGTGCGAATGAAAAACTGTTTTTT	CASSPKRRGANEKLFF
TRBV6-1	.	few	TRBJ1-2	TGTGCCAGCAGTGAAAGGGTTGGCTACACCTTC	CASSERVGYTF
TRBV13	TRBD2	few	TRBJ2-1	TGTGCCAGCAGCTTATCACTAGCGGGGAGCTCCTACAATGAGCAGTTCTTC	CASSLSLAGSSYNEQFF
TRBV11-1	.	few	TRBJ2-7	TGTGCCAGCAGCTTAGGGGACGAGCAGTACTTC	CASSLGDEQYF
TRBV27	.	.	TRBJ2-7	TGTGCCAGCAGTTCTCCGGGACTGGGAACTTACGAGCAGTACTTC	CASSSPGLGTYEQYF
TRBV6-1	.	.	TRBJ2-7	TGTGCCAGCAGACACGGGACTCCGAAGCCCTACGAGCAGTACTTC	CASRHGTPKPYEQYF
TRBV6-5	.	.	TRBJ2-2	TGTGCCAGCAGCCCAGAGCGGGCCGCCGGGGAGCTGTTTTTT	CASSPERAAGELFF
TRBV5-1	.	.	TRBJ1-4	TGCGCCAGCAGCTTGGGGCAGGGAGGTGAAAAACTGTTTTTT	CASSLGQGGEKLFF
TRBV5-1	TRBD1	.	TRBJ1-5	TGCGCCAGCAGCTTACAGGGGGCGGGCAATCAGCCCCAGCATTTT	CASSLQGAGNQPQHF
TRBV12-3/TRBV12-4	.	.	TRBJ2-3	TGTGCCAGCAGTCTCCGGGAAAAACCAAGTAGAGCAGATACGCAGTATTTT	CASSLREKPSRADTQYF
TRBV5-4	TRBD2	.	TRBJ2-1	TGTGCCAGCAGCCGTGATGGGGGTAGCGGGGTCTACAATGAGCAGTTCTTC	CASSRDGGSGVYNEQFF
TRBV5-4	.	many	TRBJ2-3	TGTGCCAGCAGCTCGGGACGGAGCTGGGATACGCAGTATTTT	CASSSGRSWDTQYF
TRBV29-1	.	medium-sized	TRBJ2-7	TGCAGCGTTGGAACGGGCCACGAGCAGTACTTC	CSVGTGHEQYF
TRBV18	.	few	TRBJ2-7	TGTGCCAGCTCACCCCCTTTAGACTACGAGCAGTACTTC	CASSPPLDYEQYF
TRBV19	.	few	TRBJ1-1	TGTGCCAGTACCTTAGGACTCGTTGACACTGAAGCTTTCTTT	CASTLGLVDTEAFF
TRBV5-4	TRBD1	.	TRBJ1-1	TGTGCCAGCAGCGACATACCCGGGACAGCCCTTAGTGAAGCTTTCTTT	CASSDIPGTALSEAFF
TRBV20-1	.	.	TRBJ2-3	TGCAGTGCTAGAATAGGGCCGTTAGATACGCAGTATTTT	CSARIGPLDTQYF
TRBV18	TRBD1	many	TRBJ2-7	TGTGCCAGCTCACCAAAGCGGGACAGGGACGGCGAGCAGTACTTC	CASSPKRDRDGEQYF
TRBV10-1	TRBD1	.	TRBJ1-3	TGCGCCAGCAGTAGAAACAGGGGAACTGGAAACACCATATATTTT	CASSRNRGTGNTIYF
TRBV7-9	TRBD2	few	TRBJ2-1	TGTGCCAGCAACGAGGGACTAGCGGGGGGACCGGTAGGCAATGAGCAGTTCTTC	CASNEGLAGGPVGNEQFF
TRBV5-5	TRBD1	.	TRBJ2-7	TGTGCCAGCAGCGGACAGGGACGTTGGTACAAGCAGTACTTC	CASSGQGRWYKQYF
TRBV29-1	.	medium-sized	TRBJ2-3	TGCAGCGCCTTAGAAGCTCCTAGCACAGATACGCAGTATTTT	CSALEAPSTDTQYF
TRBV19	.	many	TRBJ1-3	TGTGCCAGTAACGATGCAGGGGCTGGAAACACCATATATTTT	CASNDAGAGNTIYF
TRBV5-5	.	few	TRBJ1-1	TGTGCCAGCAGCTTGGCATTGAACACTGAAGCTTTCTTT	CASSLALNTEAFF
TRBV19	.	few	TRBJ1-1	TGTGCCAGTAGTAGTGTGACGCCGAACACTGAAGCTTTCTTT	CASSSVTPNTEAFF
TRBV6-4	.	once	TRBJ1-2	TGTGCCAGCAGTGACTCCCGGGCCCCGAAATATGGCTACACCTTC	CASSDSRAPKYGYTF
TRBV6-5	.	medium-sized	TRBJ2-1	TGTGCCAGCAGTTACTTCGGTGAGCAGTTCTTC	CASSYFGEQFF
TRBV6-5	.	medium-sized	TRBJ2-7	TGTGCCAGCAGTACCGCCAGGGCCAAATCCTACGAGCAGTACTTC	CASSTARAKSYEQYF
TRBV19	.	medium-sized	TRBJ2-5	TGTGCCAGTAGTACCCTAGCGACTCGAGAGACCCAGTACTTC	CASSTLATRETQYF
TRBV19	.	medium-sized	TRBJ2-1	TGTGCCAGTAGTCGGGGGTCGGGGATAAGCTCCTACAATGAGCAGTTCTTC	CASSRGSGISSYNEQFF
TRBV6-5	.	medium-sized	TRBJ2-1	TGTGCCAGCAGGGAGGGAAAGGCCTACAATGAGCAGTTCTTC	CASREGKAYNEQFF
TRBV27	TRBD1	.	TRBJ2-2	TGTGCCAGCAGCCAGAGACAGGGGGGGGACACCGGGGAGCTGTTTTTT	CASSQRQGGDTGELFF
TRBV29-1	TRBD2	medium-sized	TRBJ2-1	TGCAGCGTAAAAAGCGGGGGAACTGAGCAGTTCTTC	CSVKSGGTEQFF
TRBV18	.	medium-sized	TRBJ2-1	TGTGCCAGCTCACCACAGGACTCAACCTACAATGAGCAGTTCTTC	CASSPQDSTYNEQFF
TRBV6-1	.	few	TRBJ2-3	TGTGCCAGCCGCGAGAGGGGCAGTAGCACAGATACGCAGTATTTT	CASRERGSSTDTQYF
TRBV29-1	.	medium-sized	TRBJ2-7	TGCAGCGTGGGGACATTCAATTCCTACGAGCAGTACTTC	CSVGTFNSYEQYF
TRBV12-3/TRBV12-4	.	few	TRBJ1-1	TGTGCCAGCAGTTTGGAGGTGAACACTGAAGCTTTCTTT	CASSLEVNTEAFF
TRBV29-1	.	medium-sized	TRBJ1-3	TGCAGCGTTGACAGACAGGAACGCAACACCATATATTTT	CSVDRQERNTIYF
TRBV19	.	.	TRBJ1-1	TGTGCCAGTAAGGCGAACACTGAAGCTTTCTTT	CASKANTEAFF
TRBV19	TRBD1	medium-sized	TRBJ2-7	TGTGCCAGTAGTCCTACAGGGGGACCCTACGAGCAGTACTTC	CASSPTGGPYEQYF
TRBV18	.	.	TRBJ2-1	TGTGCCAGCTCACCACCCGTCACAGGGGGGGGTCTAGCGGGACTTCGGGAGCAGTTCTTC	CASSPPVTGGGLAGLREQFF
TRBV30	.	few	TRBJ2-1	TGTGCCTGGAACTTACAACTAGAGTCAAATGAGCAGTTCTTC	CAWNLQLESNEQFF
TRBV30	.	.	TRBJ1-5	TGTGCCTGGAGGCAGGGCAATCAGCCCCAGCATTTT	CAWRQGNQPQHF
TRBV18	TRBD2	.	TRBJ2-5	TGTGCCAGCTCACAAGTTAGCGGGAGCTTGGAGACCCAGTACTTC	CASSQVSGSLETQYF
TRBV6-5	.	.	TRBJ2-5	TGTGCCAGCAGCCGGGGACACCAAGAGACCCAGTACTTC	CASSRGHQETQYF
TRBV27	TRBD2	.	TRBJ2-1	TGTGCCAGCAGTTTGGCGGGAGGGGGGTACAATGAGCAGTTCTTC	CASSLAGGGYNEQFF